Sequencing of this TCR beta chain was carried out in a study of graft-versus-host responses after intestinal transplantation. Study overall: Transplantation in recipients was multivisceral, liver-intestinal, or isolated intestinal. Uniformly, recipients were administered anti-thymocyte globulin induction with subsequent tacrolimus and steroids for two to three years. Whole-study findings and limits: GvH clone levels peaked in circulation, and this peak was associated with early post-transplant HvG declines. Detected in recipient marrow were GvH clones, some of which were first observed in ileum or blood.

Using immunoSEQ multiplex PCR, the repertoire was profiled, and TCRdb retains in-frame clones only, with some absent. In the table there are 95,000 to 150,000 clones, approximately 92% of which are singletons. Remarks on this clone: Its specificity is unknown.

This CDR3 has 11 amino acids. V was shortened by 3 bases and J by 7 bases, with 7 bases between the two germline ends. From germline, CDR1 is SGHDT and CDR2 YYEEEE. The rearrangement uses TRBV5-6 and TRBJ1-1; no clear D gene. The material was unstimulated CD4+ T cells sorted from spleen or lymph node cells, obtained before intestinal transplant. The sequence came from a human donor who received an intestinal transplant. CDR3: CASSWVDEAFF. The CDR3 coding sequence is TGTGCCAGCAGCTGGGTGGATGAAGCTTTCTTT.